This record looks at one T cell receptor beta chain sequence and its context. Its antigen is still unknown. This entry comes from a study of T cells after yellow fever vaccination. Regarding the study as a whole: Most clones from primary vaccination were detected again post-booster (roughly 95% CD4, 88% CD8).

Per the germline V gene, CDR1 is LNHNV and CDR2 is YYDKDF (reference sequence). Between the trimmed V and J ends, which lost 0 bases and 6 bases, there was a span of 17 bases. The CDR3 length is 17 residues. TCRdb used MiXCR to reprocess the 5' RACE reads, holding one entry per CDR3 protein. This sample has 280,000 or so distinct CDR3 sequences, with 8.5% to 10% found just once. The TCR comes from a man aged 18 to 29 who received the YFV17D yellow fever vaccine. J is TRBJ2-2 and V is TRBV15; D is uncertain. The sample consisted of CD4+ T cells sorted from PBMCs, taken 5 days after the yellow fever booster vaccination. CDR3 nucleotide sequence: TGTGCCACCAGCAGAGATATGGGCAGTCAAGTGTCCGGGGAGCTGTTTTTT. As protein: CATSRDMGSQVSGELFF.